The clone carrying this T cell receptor beta chain was seen only once. This record belongs to a study of blood T cell repertoires in COVID-19. The CDR3 contains 16 residues. Germline V CDR1 and CDR2: MGHRA, YSYEKL. V was clipped by 0 bases and J by 8 bases, with 17 bases between them. Measured with immunoSEQ multiplex PCR; TCRdb has only the in-frame clones, and not every one. This table holds 300,000 to 400,000 clones, approximately 86% found once. The clonotype comes from a human donor in a cohort sampled during active COVID-19. Sequencing used peripheral blood. The chain joins TRBV4-1 to TRBJ1-3; D may be TRBD1 (6 bases). The CDR3, as DNA: TGCGCCAGCAGCCAAGATCTTAGGGGGGGGTTATACACCATATATTTT. It translates to CASSQDLRGGLYTIYF.